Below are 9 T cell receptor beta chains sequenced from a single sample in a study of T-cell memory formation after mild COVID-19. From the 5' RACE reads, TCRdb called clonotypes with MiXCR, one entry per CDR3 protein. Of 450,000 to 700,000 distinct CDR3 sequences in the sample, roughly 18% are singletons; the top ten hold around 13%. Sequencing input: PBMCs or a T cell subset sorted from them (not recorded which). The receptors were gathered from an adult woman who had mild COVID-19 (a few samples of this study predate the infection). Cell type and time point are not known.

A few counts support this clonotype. CDR3 DNA sequence: TGTGCCAGCAGCTTGGCCTGGGAGGGACGGAACACTGAAGCTTTCTTT. Protein product: CASSLAWEGRNTEAFF. The rearrangement links TRBV5-6 to TRBJ1-1; D might be TRBD1 (5 bases). CDR1 and CDR2 (germline): SGHDT, YYEEEE. The CDR3 is 16 residues long. The V gene lost 0 bases and the J gene lost 1 base, with 13 bases spanning the gap. The variable domain in full, completed from reference TRBV5-6 and TRBJ1-1, reads DAGVTQSPTHLIKTRGQQVTLRCSPKSGHDTVSWYQQALGQGPQFIFQYYEEEERQRGNFPDRFSGHQFPNYSSELNVNALLLGDSALYLCASSLAWEGRNTEAFFGQGTRLTVV.

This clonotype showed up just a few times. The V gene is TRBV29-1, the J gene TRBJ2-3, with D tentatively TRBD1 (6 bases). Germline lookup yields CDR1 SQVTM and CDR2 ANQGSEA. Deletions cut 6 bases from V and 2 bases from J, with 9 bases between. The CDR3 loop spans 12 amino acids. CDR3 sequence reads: CSVNRDTDTQYF. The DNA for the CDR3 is TGCAGCGTGAACAGGGACACAGATACGCAGTATTTT.

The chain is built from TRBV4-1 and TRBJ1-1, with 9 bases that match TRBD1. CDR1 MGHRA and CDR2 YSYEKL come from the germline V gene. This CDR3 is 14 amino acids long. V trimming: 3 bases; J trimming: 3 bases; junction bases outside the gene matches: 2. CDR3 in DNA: TGCGCCAGCAGCCAGCGGGACAGGGACACTGAAGCTTTCTTT. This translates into CASSQRDRDTEAFF.

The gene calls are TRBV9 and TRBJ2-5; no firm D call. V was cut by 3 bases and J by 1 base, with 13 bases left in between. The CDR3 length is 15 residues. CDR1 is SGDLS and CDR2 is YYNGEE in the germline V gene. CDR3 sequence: CASSEDGTLQETQYF. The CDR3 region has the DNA TGTGCCAGCAGCGAGGACGGTACACTCCAAGAGACCCAGTACTTC.

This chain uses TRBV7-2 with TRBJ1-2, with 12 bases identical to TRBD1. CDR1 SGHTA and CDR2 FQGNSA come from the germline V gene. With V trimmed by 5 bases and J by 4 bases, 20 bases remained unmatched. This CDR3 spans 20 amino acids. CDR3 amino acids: CASSRIPGQGAPTGAYGYTF. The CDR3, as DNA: TGTGCCAGCAGCCGCATTCCGGGACAGGGGGCGCCGACTGGAGCCTATGGCTACACCTTC.

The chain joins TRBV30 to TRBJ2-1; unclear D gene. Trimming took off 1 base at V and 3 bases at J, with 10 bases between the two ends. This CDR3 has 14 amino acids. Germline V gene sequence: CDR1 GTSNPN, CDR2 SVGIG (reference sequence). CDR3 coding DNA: TGTGCCTGGAGTGAACACGTGGTCTACAATGAGCAGTTCTTC. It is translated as CAWSEHVVYNEQFF. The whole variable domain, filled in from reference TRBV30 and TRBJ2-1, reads SQTIHQWPATLVQPVGSPLSLECTVEGTSNPNLYWYRQAAGRGLQLLFYSVGIGQISSEVPQNLSASRPQDRQFILSSKKLLLSDSGFYLCAWSEHVVYNEQFFGPGTRLTVL.

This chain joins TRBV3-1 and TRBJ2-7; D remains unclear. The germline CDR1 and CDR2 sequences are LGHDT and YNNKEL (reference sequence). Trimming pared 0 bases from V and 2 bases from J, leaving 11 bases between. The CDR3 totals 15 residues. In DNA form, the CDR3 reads TGTGCCAGCAGCCAAGACAGAATCTCCCCCTACGAGCAGTACTTC. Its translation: CASSQDRISPYEQYF.

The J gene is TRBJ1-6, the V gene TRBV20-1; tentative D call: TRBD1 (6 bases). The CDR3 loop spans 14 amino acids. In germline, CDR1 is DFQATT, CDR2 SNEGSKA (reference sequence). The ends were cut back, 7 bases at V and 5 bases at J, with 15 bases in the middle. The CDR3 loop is CSGTRDTNNSPLHF. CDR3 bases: TGCAGTGGCACGCGGGACACCAATAATTCACCCCTCCACTTT.

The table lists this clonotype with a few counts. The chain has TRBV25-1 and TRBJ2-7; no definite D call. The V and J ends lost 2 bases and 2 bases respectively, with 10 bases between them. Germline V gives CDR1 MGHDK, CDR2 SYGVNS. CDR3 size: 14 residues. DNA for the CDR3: TGTGCCAGCAGTGAAGCGGAGAGCCCCTACGAGCAGTACTTC. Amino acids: CASSEAESPYEQYF.